The clone carrying this TCR beta chain was seen a few times. Its cognate antigen is unknown. An end of the junction does not agree with germline; a read error may underlie this. This specimen belongs to a study of T cells in Graves' hyperthyroidism and ophthalmopathy. CDR1 is PRHDT and CDR2 is FYEKMQ in the germline V gene (reference sequence). The CDR3 runs 16 residues. Regarding the study as a whole: Ophthalmopathy onset followed model prediction by a median approximately 5.9 months.

Graves' hyperthyroidism is called stable when ophthalmopathy does not progress within 18 months. Diagnosis rested on symptoms, serum thyroxine and TRAb, thyroid ultrasound, and orbital computed tomography. The investigators amplified TCR beta CDR3 regions from RNA transcripts. The HTBI primer set drove a first-round RT-PCR of the TCR CDR3. TCRdb ran MiXCR on the multiplex PCR reads and lists one entry per CDR3 protein. Here the sample spans 500,000 to 600,000 distinct CDR3 sequences, approximately 15% being singletons. Specimen: blood. This TCR derives from a woman between 18 and 30 years old with Graves' hyperthyroidism. The chain employs TRBV13 and TRBJ2-7; D may be TRBD1 (6 bases). The CDR3 here is CASSLAQGPRSYEQYF. The CDR3 nucleotides are TGTGCCAGCAGTTTAGCTCAGGGGCCCCGCTCCTACGAGCAGTACTTC.